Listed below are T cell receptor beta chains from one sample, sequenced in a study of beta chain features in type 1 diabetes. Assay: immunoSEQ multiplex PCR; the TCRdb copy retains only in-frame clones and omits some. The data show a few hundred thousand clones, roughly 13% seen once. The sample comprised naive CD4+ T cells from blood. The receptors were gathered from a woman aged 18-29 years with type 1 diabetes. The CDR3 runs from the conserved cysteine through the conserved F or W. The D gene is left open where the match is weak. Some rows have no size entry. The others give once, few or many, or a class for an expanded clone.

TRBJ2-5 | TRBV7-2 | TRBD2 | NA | CASSSGTRQETQYF | TGTGCCAGCAGTTCCGGGACTAGGCAAGAGACCCAGTACTTC
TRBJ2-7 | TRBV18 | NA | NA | CASSPGTLYEQYF | TGTGCCAGCTCACCAGGCACACTATACGAGCAGTACTTC
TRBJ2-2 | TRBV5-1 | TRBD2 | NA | CASSLRLAGTGELFF | TGCGCCAGCAGCTTGCGGCTAGCGGGGACCGGGGAGCTGTTTTTT
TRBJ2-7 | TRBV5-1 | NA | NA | CASSLAGAPYEQYF | TGCGCCAGCAGCTTGGCGGGAGCTCCCTACGAGCAGTACTTC
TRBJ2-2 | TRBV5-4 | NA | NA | CASSSQGTGELFF | TGTGCCAGCAGCTCTCAGGGGACCGGGGAGCTGTTTTTT
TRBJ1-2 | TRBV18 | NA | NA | CASSPGANYGYTF | TGTGCCAGCTCTCCCGGAGCTAACTATGGCTACACCTTC
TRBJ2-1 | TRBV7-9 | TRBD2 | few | CASSYPSGSPYNEQFF | TGTGCCAGCAGCTATCCTAGCGGGAGCCCCTACAATGAGCAGTTCTTC
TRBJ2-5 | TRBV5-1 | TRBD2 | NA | CASSSPRGGAETQYF | TGCGCCAGCAGCTCACCCCGGGGGGGGGCGGAGACCCAGTACTTC
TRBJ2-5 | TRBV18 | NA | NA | CASSPKRETQYF | TGTGCCAGCTCACCGAAACGGGAGACCCAGTACTTC
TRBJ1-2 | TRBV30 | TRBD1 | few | CAWGGQANYGYTF | TGTGCCTGGGGAGGACAGGCGAACTATGGCTACACCTTC
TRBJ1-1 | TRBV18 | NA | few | CASSPPYRINTEAFF | TGTGCCAGCTCACCACCTTACAGGATCAACACTGAAGCTTTCTTT
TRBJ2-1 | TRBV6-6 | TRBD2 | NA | CASGALAHEQFF | TGTGCCAGCGGAGCACTAGCGCATGAGCAGTTCTTC
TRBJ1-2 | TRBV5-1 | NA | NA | CASSLRQGRGYTF | TGCGCCAGCAGCTTGAGGCAGGGTCGGGGCTACACCTTC
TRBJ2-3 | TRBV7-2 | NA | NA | CASSLASGTQYF | TGTGCCAGCAGCTTAGCTAGCGGTACGCAGTATTTT
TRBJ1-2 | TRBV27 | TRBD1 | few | CASSSRTGGVYGYTF | TGTGCCAGCAGTTCCCGGACAGGGGGTGTCTATGGCTACACCTTC
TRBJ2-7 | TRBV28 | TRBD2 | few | CASSSPGTSGKPYEQYF | TGTGCCAGCAGTTCCCCCGGGACTAGCGGGAAACCCTACGAGCAGTACTTC
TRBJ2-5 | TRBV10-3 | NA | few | CAISQGLTQETQYF | TGTGCCATCAGCCAGGGACTGACACAAGAGACCCAGTACTTC
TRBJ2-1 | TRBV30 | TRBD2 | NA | CAWSVQAGAYNEQFF | TGTGCCTGGAGTGTACAAGCGGGGGCTTACAATGAGCAGTTCTTC
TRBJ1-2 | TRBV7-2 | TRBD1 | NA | CASSLGQGYGYTF | TGTGCCAGCAGCTTAGGACAGGGTTATGGCTACACCTTC
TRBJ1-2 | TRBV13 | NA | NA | CASSLGITGNYGYTF | TGTGCCAGCAGCTTAGGTATAACAGGGAACTATGGCTACACCTTC
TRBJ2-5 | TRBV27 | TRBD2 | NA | CASRLLADPGTQYF | TGTGCCAGCAGACTGCTAGCGGACCCCGGGACCCAGTACTTC
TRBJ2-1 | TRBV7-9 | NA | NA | CASSLGHLYNEQFF | TGTGCCAGCAGCTTAGGACATCTGTACAATGAGCAGTTCTTC
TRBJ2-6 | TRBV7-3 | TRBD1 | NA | CASSLLGQGADGANVLTF | TGTGCCAGCAGCTTGTTGGGACAGGGGGCGGATGGGGCCAACGTCCTGACTTTC
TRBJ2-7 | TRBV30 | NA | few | CASKARTHHEQYF | TGTGCCAGCAAGGCACGGACACACCACGAGCAGTACTTC
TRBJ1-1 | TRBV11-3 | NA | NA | CASSRGHQNTEAFF | TGTGCCAGCAGCCGGGGACACCAGAACACTGAAGCTTTCTTT
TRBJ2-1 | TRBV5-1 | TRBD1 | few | CASSLGQGAYNEQFF | TGCGCCAGCAGTTTGGGACAGGGGGCCTACAATGAGCAGTTCTTC
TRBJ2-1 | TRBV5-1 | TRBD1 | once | CASSPTPGQVNRNEQFF | TGCGCCAGCAGCCCCACACCGGGACAGGTTAACCGCAATGAGCAGTTCTTC
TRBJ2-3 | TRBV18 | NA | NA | CASSPPNTQGGGTDTQYF | TGTGCCAGCTCACCACCGAATACACAGGGAGGGGGCACAGATACGCAGTATTTT
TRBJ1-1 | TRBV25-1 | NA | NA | CASSEWGVNTEAFF | TGTGCCAGCAGTGAATGGGGGGTAAACACTGAAGCTTTCTTT
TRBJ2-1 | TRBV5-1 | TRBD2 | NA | CASRSLAVSYNEQFF | TGCGCCAGCAGATCACTAGCGGTATCCTACAATGAGCAGTTCTTC
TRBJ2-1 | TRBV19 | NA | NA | CASSPTGLREQFF | TGTGCCAGTAGCCCTACAGGGTTACGTGAGCAGTTCTTC
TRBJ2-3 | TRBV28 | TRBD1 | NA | CASSEQGGSADTQYF | TGTGCCAGCAGTGAACAGGGGGGCAGCGCAGATACGCAGTATTTT
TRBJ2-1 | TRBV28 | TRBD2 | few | CASSPRTSGSNEQFF | TGTGCCAGCAGTCCACGGACTAGCGGTTCGAATGAGCAGTTCTTC
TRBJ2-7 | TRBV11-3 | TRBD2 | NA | CASSIRGTSGEQYF | TGTGCCAGCAGCATTCGTGGGACTAGTGGCGAGCAGTACTTC
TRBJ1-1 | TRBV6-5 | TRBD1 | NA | CASSATGDLGTEAFF | TGTGCCAGCAGTGCGACAGGGGACCTGGGCACTGAAGCTTTCTTT
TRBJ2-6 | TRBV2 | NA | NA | CASSEAGRSGANVLTF | TGTGCCAGCAGTGAGGCAGGGCGCTCTGGGGCCAACGTCCTGACTTTC
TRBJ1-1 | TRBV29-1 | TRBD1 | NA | CSVQRGGSGAEAFF | TGCAGCGTTCAACGAGGGGGCAGTGGCGCTGAAGCTTTCTTT
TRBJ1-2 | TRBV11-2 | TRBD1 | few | CASSLDRGPFDGYTF | TGTGCCAGCAGCTTGGACAGGGGTCCCTTTGATGGCTACACCTTC
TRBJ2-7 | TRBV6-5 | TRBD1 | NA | CASSYRDRGRRNEQYF | TGTGCCAGCAGTTACCGGGACAGGGGGCGCAGAAACGAGCAGTACTTC
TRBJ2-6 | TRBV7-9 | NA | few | CASTHRASPGANVLTF | TGTGCCAGCACTCACAGGGCCTCTCCTGGGGCCAACGTCCTGACTTTC
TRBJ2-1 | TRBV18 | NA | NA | CASSPGLRVDEQFF | TGTGCCAGCTCACCAGGACTCCGCGTGGATGAGCAGTTCTTC
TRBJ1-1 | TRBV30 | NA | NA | CAWNRDTEAFF | TGTGCCTGGAACAGGGACACTGAAGCTTTCTTT
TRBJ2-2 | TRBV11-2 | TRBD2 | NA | CASSSRRLAGGETGELFF | TGTGCCAGCAGCTCCCGCCGTCTAGCGGGAGGGGAGACCGGGGAGCTGTTTTTT
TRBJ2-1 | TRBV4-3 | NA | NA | CASSRLGREKGNEQFF | TGCGCCAGCAGCCGCCTTGGACGGGAGAAGGGCAATGAGCAGTTCTTC
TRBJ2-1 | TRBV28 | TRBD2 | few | CASRNLGTSGWNEQFF | TGTGCCAGCAGGAACCTCGGGACTAGCGGATGGAATGAGCAGTTCTTC
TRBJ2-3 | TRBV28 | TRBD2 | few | CASTNQRGGGTDTQYF | TGTGCCAGCACCAATCAACGTGGGGGGGGCACAGATACGCAGTATTTT
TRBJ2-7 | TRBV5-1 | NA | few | CASSLGAYEQYF | TGCGCCAGCAGCTTGGGCGCCTACGAGCAGTACTTC
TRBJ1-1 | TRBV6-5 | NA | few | CASSYGGNTEAFF | TGTGCCAGCAGTTACGGCGGGAACACTGAAGCTTTCTTT
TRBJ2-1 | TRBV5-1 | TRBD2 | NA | CASSLVSSGNVYNEQFF | TGCGCCAGCAGCTTGGTGTCTAGCGGGAACGTCTACAATGAGCAGTTCTTC
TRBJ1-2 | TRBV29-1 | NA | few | CSVEAVIRGNYGYTF | TGCAGCGTTGAAGCGGTTATACGGGGGAACTATGGCTACACCTTC
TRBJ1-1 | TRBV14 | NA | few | CASSTTLNTEAFF | TGTGCCAGCAGCACAACCCTGAACACTGAAGCTTTCTTT
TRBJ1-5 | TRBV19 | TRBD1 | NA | CASSGQGPQPQHF | TGTGCCAGTAGTGGACAGGGCCCTCAGCCCCAGCATTTT
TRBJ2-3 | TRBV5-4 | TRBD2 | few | CASSLVGLAGVVTQYF | TGTGCCAGCAGCTTGGTAGGGCTAGCGGGAGTAGTTACGCAGTATTTT
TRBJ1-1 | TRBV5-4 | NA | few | CASSWDKHTEAFF | TGTGCCAGCAGCTGGGACAAACACACTGAAGCTTTCTTT
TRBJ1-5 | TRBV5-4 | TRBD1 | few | CASSFSGDRGKNQPQHF | TGTGCCAGCAGCTTTTCCGGGGACAGGGGGAAAAATCAGCCCCAGCATTTT